Listed below are T cell receptor beta chains from one sample, sequenced in a study of beta chain features in type 1 diabetes. Here immunoSEQ multiplex PCR was the method, and the copy in TCRdb shows in-frame clones only, minus some. Among 850,000 to 900,000 clones, roughly 16% were seen once, and the ten largest hold around 0.02%. The source material was naive CD4+ T cells from blood. These receptors were obtained from a woman between 18 and 29 years old in good health. CDR3s leave out the opening cysteine and the closing phenylalanine or tryptophan.

CDR3 protein: ASSLASENYEQY; V gene: TRBV5-1
CDR3 protein: ASSQDFGRRNYEQY; V gene: TRBV4-3
CDR3 protein: ASSPADRDQPQH; V gene: TRBV18
CDR3 protein: ASHKREGNNEQY; V gene: TRBV6-1
CDR3 protein: ASNPQGSDTQY; V gene: TRBV10-2
CDR3 protein: ASQSGGSGGELF; V gene: TRBV28
CDR3 protein: ASRMTGNSREQY; V gene: TRBV19
CDR3 protein: ASSRGGTGFNEQF; V gene: TRBV28
CDR3 protein: ASSLTKNTEAF; V gene: TRBV7-3
CDR3 protein: ASSLSAQGNQPQH; V gene: TRBV27
CDR3 protein: ASSFEGTSGNEQF; V gene: TRBV5-1
CDR3 protein: ASSQVHGRGGNQPQH; V gene: TRBV4-2
CDR3 protein: ASSYRPGGDEQF; V gene: TRBV6-6
CDR3 protein: ATSNSLVGQGANTGELF; V gene: TRBV15
CDR3 protein: ASSLGQGTEAF; V gene: TRBV7-3
CDR3 protein: ASSPSTGSLLEQF; V gene: TRBV18
CDR3 protein: ASSLGTRQETQY; V gene: TRBV7-2